The 32 T cell receptor beta chains in this list originate from one sample, sequenced in a study of T cells in Graves' hyperthyroidism and ophthalmopathy. Amplification targeted TCR beta CDR3 regions from RNA transcripts. Researchers ran a first-round RT-PCR on the TCR CDR3 using the HTBI primer set. TCRdb reanalysed the multiplex PCR reads using MiXCR and keeps one entry per CDR3 protein. The table has about 560,000 distinct CDR3 sequences, around 16% seen once. The sequenced sample consisted of blood. These receptors all stem from a woman in her 30s with Graves' hyperthyroidism.

This clonotype was recorded many times. The chain couples TRBV2 to TRBJ1-1; 9 bases match TRBD1. The CDR3 runs 15 residues. With 5 bases clipped from V and 4 bases from J, the junction kept 8 bases outside the gene matches. From germline, CDR1 is SNHLY and CDR2 FYNNEI. The CDR3 protein is CASSTHGTGSTEAFF. CDR3 in DNA: TGTGCCAGCAGTACCCATGGGACAGGGAGCACTGAAGCTTTCTTT. Full variable domain (remainder filled in from reference TRBV2 and TRBJ1-1): EPEVTQTPSHQVTQMGQEVILRCVPISNHLYFYWYRQILGQKVEFLVSFYNNEISEKSEIFDDQFSVERPDGSNFTLKIRSTKLEDSAMYFCASSTHGTGSTEAFFGQGTRLTVV.

This clonotype has ten or more counts. V is TRBV11-2 and J is TRBJ2-7; D is uncertain. Looked up from germline, CDR1 is SGHAT and CDR2 is FQNNGV. V was clipped by 5 bases and J by 1 base, with 9 bases between them. The CDR3 is made up of 13 amino acids. The CDR3 DNA follows: TGTGCCAGCAGCCCCGTGCTGTCCTACGAGCAGTACTTC. This translates into CASSPVLSYEQYF.

This chain connects TRBV6-1 to TRBJ1-5; the D gene is possibly TRBD1 (6 bases). V lost 7 bases, J lost 5 bases, and 12 bases lay in between. This CDR3 is 13 amino acids long. CDR1 is MNHNS, CDR2 SASEGT, per germline. The CDR3 DNA sequence: TGTGCCAGCATGGCAGGGGTCCATCAGCCCCAGCATTTT. This translates into CASMAGVHQPQHF.

There are many counts of this clonotype. The gene calls are TRBV2 and TRBJ2-7; the D is unclear. The length of the CDR3 is 12 residues. Trimming took 4 bases from V and 4 from J, leaving 8 bases between them. Germline assignment: CDR1 SNHLY and CDR2 FYNNEI. The CDR3 reads CASSVSRYEQYF. CDR3 in DNA: TGTGCCAGCAGTGTTTCCAGATACGAGCAGTACTTC.

The chain employs TRBV6-1 and TRBJ1-2, with D possibly being TRBD1 (5 bases). This CDR3 is built from 13 residues. Per germline, CDR1 MNHNS and CDR2 SASEGT. Between the trimmed V and J ends, which lost 6 bases and 2 bases, there was a span of 10 bases. CDR3 amino acids: CASRGVGNYGYTF. The CDR3 nucleotides are TGTGCCAGCAGAGGGGTCGGGAACTATGGCTACACCTTC.

With respect to this clonotype: A read error may be the cause here, since a much bigger clone is one base away. J is TRBJ2-5 and V is TRBV7-2; D may be TRBD1 or TRBD2 (7 bases each). TRBJ2-1 matches the DNA end more closely, so the J call is doubtful. CDR1 SGHTA and CDR2 FQGNSA come from the germline V gene. This CDR3 region has 16 residues. The CDR3 DNA follows: TGTGCCAGCAGCCGCCCTACAGGGGAGGGAAGAGAGACCCAGTTCTTC. Translating it yields CASSRPTGEGRETQFF.

This clonotype was found many times. V and J are TRBV14 and TRBJ2-3; a possible D gene is TRBD2 (6 bases). CDR1 and CDR2 from the germline V gene are SGHDN and FVKESK. The CDR3 spans 14 residues. V dropped 2 bases and J dropped 0 bases, with 6 bases sitting between them. The DNA of the CDR3 is TGTGCCAGCAGCCAACTAGCGAGCACAGATACGCAGTATTTT. Encoded protein: CASSQLASTDTQYF.

This chain uses TRBV30 with TRBJ1-3; D gene unclear. CDR1 is GTSNPN, CDR2 SVGIG, per germline (reference sequence). The CDR3 covers 15 residues. V was cut by 1 base and J by 1 base, with 11 bases left in between. The CDR3 region is CAWSAFLRSGNTIYF. CDR3 nucleotide sequence: TGTGCCTGGAGTGCATTTCTCAGATCTGGAAACACCATATATTTT.

The chain links TRBV3-1 to TRBJ1-4; D might be TRBD1 (6 bases). The CDR3 covers 14 residues. CDR1 and CDR2 (germline): LGHDT, YNNKEL (reference sequence). Between the trimmed V and J ends, which lost 4 bases and 5 bases, there was a span of 11 bases. CDR3 coding DNA: TGTGCCAGCAGCCGAGGGACACCGAATGAAAAACTGTTTTTT. It encodes CASSRGTPNEKLFF.

The V and J genes are TRBV19 and TRBJ1-1; D is undetermined. Trimming shortened V by 10 bases and J by 2 bases, and 11 bases separated the two germline ends. Germline V gene sequence: CDR1 LNHDA, CDR2 SQIVND (reference sequence). The CDR3 contains 12 residues. As DNA, the CDR3 is TGTGCCACCCGGGGTCCTAACACTGAAGCTTTCTTT. Translating gives CATRGPNTEAFF.

The gene calls are TRBV20-1 and TRBJ2-3, with 9 bases fitting TRBD2. This CDR3 has 15 residues. With 4 bases clipped from V and 5 bases from J, the junction kept 10 bases outside the gene matches. Germline CDR1 reads DFQATT; CDR2 reads SNEGSKA (reference sequence). Here the CDR3 reads CSAIVAGAAIDTQYF. The CDR3 DNA is TGCAGTGCTATTGTAGCGGGAGCGGCGATAGATACGCAGTATTTT.

A few counts support this clonotype. Sequence at one end of the junction differs from germline and may be a read error. The CDR3 DNA sequence: TGTGCCAGCAGTTACGGGACAAGCAATCGGCCCCAGCATTTT. It translates to CASSYGTSNRPQHF. The chain carries TRBV6-2 or TRBV6-3 and TRBJ1-5; perhaps TRBD1 as D (6 bases). Germline lookup yields CDR1 MNHEY and CDR2 SVGEGT. The length of the CDR3 is 14 residues.

This clonotype was counted a few times. The chain couples TRBV4-3 to TRBJ2-7; a weak D match, TRBD2 (6 bases). From germline, CDR1 is LGHNA and CDR2 YSLEER. Deletions cut 1 base from V and 3 bases from J, with 13 bases between. The CDR3 runs to 15 residues. The CDR3 is CASSQVRGSGYEQYF. The CDR3 DNA reads as TGCGCCAGCAGCCAAGTTCGGGGGAGTGGCTACGAGCAGTACTTC.

This clonotype has a handful of counts. This chain links TRBV19 with TRBJ1-1; possibly TRBD1 for D (5 bases). Germline CDR1 reads LNHDA; CDR2 reads SQIVND (reference sequence). The CDR3 runs to 16 residues. Deletions cut 8 bases from V and 1 base from J, with 20 bases between. CDR3 loop: CASLVAGGEENTEAFF. CDR3 nucleotides: TGTGCCAGTCTCGTGGCGGGGGGAGAGGAGAACACTGAAGCTTTCTTT.

This sequence joins TRBV10-2 and TRBJ2-1; possibly TRBD1 or TRBD2 for D (6 bases each). Trimming took 2 bases from V and 5 from J, leaving 19 bases between them. The CDR3 is 17 amino acids. CDR1 and CDR2 (germline): WSHSY, SAAADI. The CDR3 coding sequence is TGCGCCAGCAGTGAGAGGGGGGTCGGTCCGGGGAACAATGAGCAGTTCTTC. It codes for CASSERGVGPGNNEQFF.

This chain uses TRBV5-1 with TRBJ1-2; D unresolved. The CDR3 is 13 residues long. Trimming stripped 5 bases from V and 4 bases from J, with 12 bases between. Germline V gene data show CDR1 as SGHRS and CDR2 as YFSETQ. The CDR3 sequence: CASRGTASYGYTF. CDR3 DNA sequence: TGCGCCAGCAGAGGCACAGCGTCCTATGGCTACACCTTC.

This clonotype was seen at least ten times. This sequence joins TRBV7-9 and TRBJ2-7, with 12 positions matching TRBD1. V was clipped by 4 bases and J by 7 bases; unmatched bases: 11. The length of the CDR3 is 16 residues. Germline V gene lookup returns CDR1 SEHNR and CDR2 FQNEAQ (reference sequence). The CDR3: CASSSSRGQGAREQYF. The CDR3 region has the DNA TGTGCCAGCAGCTCTTCGAGGGGACAGGGGGCGCGGGAGCAGTACTTC.

This clonotype has a count of ten or more. The chain couples TRBV28 to TRBJ2-2; D uncertain. CDR3 length: 11 residues. Germline V CDR1 and CDR2: MDHEN, SYDVKM. V dropped 6 bases and J dropped 6 bases, with 5 bases sitting between them. The CDR3 loop is CASRNPGELFF. The DNA for the CDR3 is TGTGCCAGCAGAAATCCCGGGGAGCTGTTTTTT.

In this sample, this clonotype turned up many times. This chain uses TRBV20-1 with TRBJ2-7; 8 bases are shared with TRBD2. The CDR3 extends over 14 amino acids. Trimming removed 6 bases from V and 3 bases from J; junction bases left unmatched: 10. The germline gives CDR1 DFQATT, CDR2 SNEGSKA (reference sequence). DNA for the CDR3: TGCAGTGCCTCCCGATTACTAGCGGTCTACGAGCAGTACTTC. Protein sequence: CSASRLLAVYEQYF.

The table lists this clonotype with a few counts. The chain is built from TRBV7-2 and TRBJ2-1; 7 bases map to TRBD1. Trimming removed 3 bases from V and 4 bases from J; junction bases left unmatched: 6. CDR1 and CDR2 (germline): SGHTA, FQGNSA. CDR3 size: 15 residues. CDR3 coding DNA: TGTGCCAGCAGCTTTAGGGACAGCCCTTACAATGAGCAGTTCTTC. It codes for CASSFRDSPYNEQFF.

This clonotype was counted between two and nine times. This rearrangement joins TRBV10-3 to TRBJ2-5; D is unresolved. This CDR3 is 14 amino acids long. V gave up 0 bases and J gave up 5 bases, with 10 bases separating them. The germline V gene has CDR1 ENHRY and CDR2 SYGVKD. CDR3: CAISESSEWETQYF. DNA for the CDR3: TGTGCCATCAGTGAGTCGAGCGAGTGGGAGACCCAGTACTTC.

The chain couples TRBV7-9 to TRBJ2-1, with TRBD2 matching over 9 bases. V was pared by 5 bases and J by 8 bases, with 10 bases of the junction left unmatched. From germline, CDR1 is SEHNR and CDR2 FQNEAQ (reference sequence). The CDR3 runs 15 residues. As DNA, the CDR3 is TGTGCCAGCAGCACCCATAGCGGGAGTAAGGATGAGCAGTTCTTC. Encoded protein: CASSTHSGSKDEQFF.

The CDR3 spells CASSKTGQDGYTF. The CDR3 bases are TGTGCCAGCAGTAAGACAGGGCAGGATGGCTACACCTTC. The rearrangement joins TRBV6-1 to TRBJ1-2, with 7 positions matching TRBD1. V lost 5 bases, J lost 6 bases, and 6 bases stayed unmatched. The germline V gene encodes CDR1 MNHNS and CDR2 SASEGT. The CDR3 has 13 amino acids.

The chain uses TRBV19 and TRBJ2-1, with a possible D match to TRBD2 (5 bases). The germline V gene encodes CDR1 LNHDA and CDR2 SQIVND (reference sequence). The CDR3 consists of 15 residues. The germline V and J ends were trimmed by 4 bases and 7 bases, with 17 bases remaining between them. CDR3 residues: CASSRTPRLGNEQFF. The DNA of the CDR3 is TGTGCCAGTAGTAGGACTCCCAGGCTGGGAAATGAGCAGTTCTTC.

This sequence joins TRBV30 and TRBJ2-2; the D is unclear. The CDR3 spans 13 residues. Trimming left V 1 base short and J 6 bases short, with 9 bases between. In germline, CDR1 is GTSNPN, CDR2 SVGIG (reference sequence). This CDR3 is CAWSGVRSGELFF. The CDR3 DNA sequence: TGTGCCTGGAGTGGAGTTAGGTCCGGGGAGCTGTTTTTT.

This clonotype was seen at least ten times. The V gene is TRBV6-6, the J gene TRBJ1-1; D perhaps matches TRBD1 (5 bases). Germline CDR1 reads MNHNY; CDR2 reads SVGAGI (reference sequence). Trimming cost V 2 bases and J 5 bases, with 9 bases left between them. This CDR3 is built from 13 residues. CDR3 in amino acids: CASSYGGGTEAFF. In nucleotides, the CDR3 is TGTGCCAGCAGTTACGGGGGGGGGACTGAAGCTTTCTTT.

This clonotype came up a few times. The CDR3 loop is CASSQGKGASYEQYF. Written as DNA, the CDR3 is TGTGCCAGCAGCCAGGGTAAGGGGGCGAGCTACGAGCAGTACTTC. The chain links TRBV3-2 to TRBJ2-7; TRBD1, the D gene given by the table, was not confirmed from the DNA. TRBV3-2 is flagged as a pseudogene. The CDR3 is made up of 15 amino acids.

This clonotype was counted many times. The chain couples TRBV6-1 to TRBJ2-3; 9 bases map to TRBD1. The trim removed 6 bases at V and 5 bases at J, leaving 6 bases unmatched. The CDR3 runs to 14 residues. Per the germline V gene, CDR1 is MNHNS and CDR2 is SASEGT. In DNA form, the CDR3 reads TGTGCCAGCAGCCTGGGACAGGGAAGAGATACGCAGTATTTT. Its translation: CASSLGQGRDTQYF.

Many counts were recorded for this clonotype. The chain has TRBV27 and TRBJ2-1; D gene unclear. CDR3 size: 18 residues. Germline V CDR1 and CDR2: MNHEY, SMNVEV (reference sequence). With 1 base removed from V and 4 bases from J, the gap between germline ends came to 20 bases. This CDR3 is CASSLYSHRGQRYNEQFF. As DNA, the CDR3 is TGTGCCAGCAGTTTATATAGTCATCGCGGCCAGCGATACAATGAGCAGTTCTTC.

This clonotype was recorded many times. The chain links TRBV5-5 to TRBJ1-6; 8 bases are a match to TRBD1. The CDR3 loop spans 15 amino acids. Germline loops: CDR1 SGHKS, CDR2 YYEKEE (reference sequence). V lost 0 bases and J lost 9; bases outside the gene matches: 5. The CDR3 nucleotides read TGTGCCAGCAGCTTGGCCAGGGGGCAGGTTTCACCCCTCCACTTT. Translating it yields CASSLARGQVSPLHF.

This clonotype was detected ten times or more. The chain couples TRBV2 to TRBJ2-3; 12 positions match TRBD2. CDR1 and CDR2 from the germline V gene are SNHLY and FYNNEI. J gave up 4 bases and V 4 bases, and 3 bases lay outside the gene matches. The CDR3 sequence is 15 residues long. The chain's CDR3 is CASSATSGRPDTQYF. In DNA, the CDR3 is TGTGCCAGCAGTGCTACTAGCGGGAGGCCAGATACGCAGTATTTT.

This clonotype was detected only a few times. This rearrangement joins TRBV4-1 to TRBJ1-1, with D possibly matching TRBD1 (6 bases). This CDR3 comprises 13 residues. Per the germline V gene, CDR1 is MGHRA and CDR2 is YSYEKL. V lost 6 bases to trimming and J lost 1 base, with 9 bases between them. CDR3 protein: CASRRQANTEAFF. The CDR3 coding sequence is TGCGCCAGCAGGCGACAGGCGAACACTGAAGCTTTCTTT.